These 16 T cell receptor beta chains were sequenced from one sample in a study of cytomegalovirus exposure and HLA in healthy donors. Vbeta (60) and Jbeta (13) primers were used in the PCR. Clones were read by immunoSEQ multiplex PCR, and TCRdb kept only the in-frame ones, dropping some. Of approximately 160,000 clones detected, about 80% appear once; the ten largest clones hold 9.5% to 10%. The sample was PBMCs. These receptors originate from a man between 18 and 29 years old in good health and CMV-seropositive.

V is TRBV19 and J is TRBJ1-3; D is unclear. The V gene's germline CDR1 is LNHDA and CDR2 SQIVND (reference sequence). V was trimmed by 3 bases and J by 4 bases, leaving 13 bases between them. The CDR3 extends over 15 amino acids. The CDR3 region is CASSIGSAGGNTIYF. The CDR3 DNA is TGTGCCAGTAGTATCGGCTCGGCGGGAGGAAACACCATATATTTT.

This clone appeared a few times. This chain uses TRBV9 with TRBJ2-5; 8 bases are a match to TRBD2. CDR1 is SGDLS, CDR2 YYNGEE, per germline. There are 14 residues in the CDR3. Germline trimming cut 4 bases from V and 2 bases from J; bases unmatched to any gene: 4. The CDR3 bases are TGTGCCAGCAGCCCGGGAGGGGGGCAAGAGACCCAGTACTTC. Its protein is CASSPGGGQETQYF.

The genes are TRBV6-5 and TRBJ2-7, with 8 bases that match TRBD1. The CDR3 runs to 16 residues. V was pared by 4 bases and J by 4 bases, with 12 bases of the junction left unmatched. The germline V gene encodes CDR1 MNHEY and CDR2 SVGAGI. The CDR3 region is CASSFQQGRGPYEQYF. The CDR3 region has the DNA TGTGCCAGCAGTTTCCAACAAGGCAGGGGGCCTTACGAGCAGTACTTC.

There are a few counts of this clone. The DNA for the CDR3 is TGTGCCAGCAGCTTAGGGGACAGGGGCTACGAGCAGTACTTC. Translation gives CASSLGDRGYEQYF. The chain couples TRBV7-2 to TRBJ2-7; 10 positions agree with TRBD1. The CDR3 is 14 residues long. V lost 1 base, J lost 3 bases, and 0 bases stayed unmatched. Germline CDR1 SGHTA, CDR2 FQGNSA. Full variable domain (remainder filled in from reference TRBV7-2 and TRBJ2-7): GAGVSQSPSNKVTEKGKDVELRCDPISGHTALYWYRQSLGQGLEFLIYFQGNSAPDKSGLPSDRFSAERTGGSVSTLTIQRTQQEDSAVYLCASSLGDRGYEQYFGPGTRLTVT.

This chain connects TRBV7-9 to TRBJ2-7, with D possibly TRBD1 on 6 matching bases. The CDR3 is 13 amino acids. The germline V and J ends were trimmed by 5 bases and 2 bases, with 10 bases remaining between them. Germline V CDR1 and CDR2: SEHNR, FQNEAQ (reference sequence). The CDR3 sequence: CASSRGGTYEQYF. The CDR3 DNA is TGTGCCAGCAGCCGAGGGGGTACCTACGAGCAGTACTTC. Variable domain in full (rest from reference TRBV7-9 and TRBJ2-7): DTGVSQNPRHKITKRGQNVTFRCDPISEHNRLYWYRQTLGQGPEFLTYFQNEAQLEKSRLLSDRFSAERPKGSFSTLEIQRTEQGDSAMYLCASSRGGTYEQYFGPGTRLTVT.

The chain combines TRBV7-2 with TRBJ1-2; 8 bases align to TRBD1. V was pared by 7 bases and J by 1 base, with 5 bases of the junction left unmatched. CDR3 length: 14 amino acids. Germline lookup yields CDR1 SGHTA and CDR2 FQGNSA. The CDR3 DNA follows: TGTGCCAGCAACAACAGGGGGATTAACTATGGCTACACCTTC. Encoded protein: CASNNRGINYGYTF.

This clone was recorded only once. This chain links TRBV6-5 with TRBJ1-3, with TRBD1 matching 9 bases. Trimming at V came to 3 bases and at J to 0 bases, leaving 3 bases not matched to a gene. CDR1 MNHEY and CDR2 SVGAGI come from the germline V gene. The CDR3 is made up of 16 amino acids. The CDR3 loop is CASSYSTGGSGNTIYF. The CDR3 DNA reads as TGTGCCAGCAGTTATTCGACAGGGGGCTCTGGAAACACCATATATTTT.

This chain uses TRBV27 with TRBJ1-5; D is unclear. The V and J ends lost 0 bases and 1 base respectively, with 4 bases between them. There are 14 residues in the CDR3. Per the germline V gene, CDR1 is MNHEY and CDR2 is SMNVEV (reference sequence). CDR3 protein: CASSLSGSNQPQHF. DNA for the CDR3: TGTGCCAGCAGTTTATCGGGCAGCAATCAGCCCCAGCATTTT.

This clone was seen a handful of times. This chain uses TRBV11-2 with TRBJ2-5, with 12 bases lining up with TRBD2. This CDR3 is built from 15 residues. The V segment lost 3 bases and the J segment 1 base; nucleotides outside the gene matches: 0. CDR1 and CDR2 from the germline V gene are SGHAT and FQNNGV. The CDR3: CASSLGLAGQETQYF. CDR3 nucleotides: TGTGCCAGCAGCTTGGGACTAGCGGGCCAAGAGACCCAGTACTTC.

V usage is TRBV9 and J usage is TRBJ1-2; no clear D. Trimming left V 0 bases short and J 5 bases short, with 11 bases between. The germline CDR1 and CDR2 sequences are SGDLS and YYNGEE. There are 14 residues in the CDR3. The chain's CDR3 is CASSVGGAEYGYTF. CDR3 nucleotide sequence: TGTGCCAGCAGCGTAGGTGGAGCCGAATATGGCTACACCTTC.

This CDR3 reads CASSYGGLLNTEAFF. The CDR3 nucleotides are TGTGCCAGCAGTTACGGGGGACTTTTGAACACTGAAGCTTTCTTT. This chain joins TRBV6-5 and TRBJ1-1; D possibly corresponds to TRBD1 (5 bases). This CDR3 region has 15 residues. V was pared by 2 bases and J by 0 bases, with 10 bases between. Germline CDR1 and CDR2: MNHEY and SVGAGI.

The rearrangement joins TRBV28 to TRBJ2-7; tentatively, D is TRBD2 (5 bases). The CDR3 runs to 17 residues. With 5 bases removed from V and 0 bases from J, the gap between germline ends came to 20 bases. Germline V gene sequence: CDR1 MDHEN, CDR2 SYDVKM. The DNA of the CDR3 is TGTGCCAGCAGTCCCGAAGTAAGGACGGGGAGCTCCTACGAGCAGTACTTC. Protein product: CASSPEVRTGSSYEQYF.

For the CDR3, the DNA is TGTGCTAGTGGTTGGGGGACTCACACTGAAGCTTTCTTT. Translation gives CASGWGTHTEAFF. The chain carries TRBV12-5 and TRBJ1-1; D possibly corresponds to TRBD1 (5 bases). Per the germline V gene, CDR1 is LGHNT and CDR2 is FRNRAP. This CDR3 has 13 residues. The V end lost 4 bases, the J end lost 3 bases, and 9 bases lay between the germline ends.

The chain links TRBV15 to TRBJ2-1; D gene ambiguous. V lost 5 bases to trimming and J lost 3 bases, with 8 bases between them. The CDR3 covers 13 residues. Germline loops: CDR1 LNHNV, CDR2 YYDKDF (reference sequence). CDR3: CATSFGGYNEQFF. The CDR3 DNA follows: TGTGCCACCAGCTTCGGCGGCTACAATGAGCAGTTCTTC.

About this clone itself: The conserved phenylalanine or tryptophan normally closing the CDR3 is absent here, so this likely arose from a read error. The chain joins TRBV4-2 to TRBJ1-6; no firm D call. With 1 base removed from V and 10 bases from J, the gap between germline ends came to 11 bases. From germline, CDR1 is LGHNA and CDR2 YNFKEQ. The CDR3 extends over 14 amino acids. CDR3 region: CASSQVKEKSPLHL. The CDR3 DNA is TGTGCCAGCAGCCAAGTCAAGGAGAAGTCACCCCTCCACCTT.

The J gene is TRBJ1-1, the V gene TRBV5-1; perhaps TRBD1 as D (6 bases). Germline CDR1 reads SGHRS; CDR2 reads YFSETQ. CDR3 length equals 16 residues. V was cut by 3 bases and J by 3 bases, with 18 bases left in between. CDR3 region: CASSSPQGRGHTEAFF. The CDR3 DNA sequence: TGCGCCAGCAGCTCACCTCAGGGGCGGGGGCACACTGAAGCTTTCTTT.